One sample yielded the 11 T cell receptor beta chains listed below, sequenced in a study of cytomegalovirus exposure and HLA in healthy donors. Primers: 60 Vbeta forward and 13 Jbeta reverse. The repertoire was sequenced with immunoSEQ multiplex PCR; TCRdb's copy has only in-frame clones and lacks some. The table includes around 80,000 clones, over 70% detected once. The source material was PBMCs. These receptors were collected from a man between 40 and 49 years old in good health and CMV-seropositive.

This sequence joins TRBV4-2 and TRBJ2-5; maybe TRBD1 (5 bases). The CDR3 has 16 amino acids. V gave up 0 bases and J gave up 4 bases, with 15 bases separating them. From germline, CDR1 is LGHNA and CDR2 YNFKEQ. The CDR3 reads CASSQDSRVFGETQYF. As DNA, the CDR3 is TGTGCCAGCAGCCAAGACAGCAGGGTTTTCGGAGAGACCCAGTACTTC.

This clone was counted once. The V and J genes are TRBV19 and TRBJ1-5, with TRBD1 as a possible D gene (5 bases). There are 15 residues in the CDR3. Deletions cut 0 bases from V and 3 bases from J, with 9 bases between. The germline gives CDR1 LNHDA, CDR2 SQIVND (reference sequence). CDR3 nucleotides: TGTGCCAGTAGTATAGATCAGGGAATCAATCAGCCCCAGCATTTT. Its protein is CASSIDQGINQPQHF. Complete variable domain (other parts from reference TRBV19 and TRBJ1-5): DGGITQSPKYLFRKEGQNVTLSCEQNLNHDAMYWYRQDPGQGLRLIYYSQIVNDFQKGDIAEGYSVSREKKESFPLTVTSAQKNPTAFYLCASSIDQGINQPQHFGDGTRLSIL.

The CDR3 loop reads CASSQSGTRSGALHF. The CDR3 DNA reads TGTGCCAGCAGTCAATCCGGGACAAGGTCTGGAGCCCTCCACTTT. The J gene is TRBJ1-6, the V gene TRBV2, with D possibly TRBD1 on 6 matching bases. CDR3 length: 15 amino acids. V lost 5 bases and J lost 14, with 22 bases in between. Per germline, CDR1 SNHLY and CDR2 FYNNEI. The full variable domain, rest sourced from reference TRBV2 and TRBJ1-6, is EPEVTQTPSHQVTQMGQEVILRCVPISNHLYFYWYRQILGQKVEFLVSFYNNEISEKSEIFDDQFSVERPDGSNFTLKIRSTKLEDSAMYFCASSQSGTRSGALHFGNGTRLTVT.

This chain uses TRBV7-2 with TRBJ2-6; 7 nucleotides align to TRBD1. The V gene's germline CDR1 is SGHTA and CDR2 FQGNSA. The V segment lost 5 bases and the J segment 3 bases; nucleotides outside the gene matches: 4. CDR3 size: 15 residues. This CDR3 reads CASSIDRVGANVLTF. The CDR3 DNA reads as TGTGCCAGCAGCATAGACAGGGTTGGGGCCAACGTCCTGACTTTC.

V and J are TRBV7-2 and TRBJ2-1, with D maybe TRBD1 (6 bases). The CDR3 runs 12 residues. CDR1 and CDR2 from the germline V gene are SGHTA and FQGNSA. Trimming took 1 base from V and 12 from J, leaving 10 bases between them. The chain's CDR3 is CASSLGTVVQFF. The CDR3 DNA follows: TGTGCCAGCAGCTTAGGGACAGTGGTGCAGTTCTTC.

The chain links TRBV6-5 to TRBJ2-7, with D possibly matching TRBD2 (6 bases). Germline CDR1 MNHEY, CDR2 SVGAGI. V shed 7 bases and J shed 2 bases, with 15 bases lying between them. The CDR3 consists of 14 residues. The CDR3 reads CASMSGSPPYEQYF. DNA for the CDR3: TGTGCCAGCATGAGCGGGTCACCTCCCTACGAGCAGTACTTC.

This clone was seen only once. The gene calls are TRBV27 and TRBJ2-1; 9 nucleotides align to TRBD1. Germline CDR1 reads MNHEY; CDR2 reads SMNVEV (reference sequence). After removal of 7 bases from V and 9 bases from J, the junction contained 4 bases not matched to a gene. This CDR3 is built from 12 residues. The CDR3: CASKTGGAEQFF. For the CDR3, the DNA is TGTGCCAGCAAGACAGGGGGGGCTGAGCAGTTCTTC.

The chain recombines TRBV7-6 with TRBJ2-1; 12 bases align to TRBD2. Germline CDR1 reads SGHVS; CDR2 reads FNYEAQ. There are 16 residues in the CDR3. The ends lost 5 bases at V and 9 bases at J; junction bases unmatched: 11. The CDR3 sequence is CASSQPRASGRGEQFF. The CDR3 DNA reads TGTGCCAGCAGCCAACCCAGGGCTAGCGGGAGGGGTGAGCAGTTCTTC.

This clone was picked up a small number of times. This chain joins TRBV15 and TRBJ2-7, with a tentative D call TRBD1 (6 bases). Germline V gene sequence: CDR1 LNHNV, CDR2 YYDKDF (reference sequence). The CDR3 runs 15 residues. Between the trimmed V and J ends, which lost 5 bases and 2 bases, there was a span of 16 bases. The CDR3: CATSARQEFPYEQYF. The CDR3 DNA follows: TGTGCCACCAGCGCGCGACAGGAGTTTCCCTACGAGCAGTACTTC.

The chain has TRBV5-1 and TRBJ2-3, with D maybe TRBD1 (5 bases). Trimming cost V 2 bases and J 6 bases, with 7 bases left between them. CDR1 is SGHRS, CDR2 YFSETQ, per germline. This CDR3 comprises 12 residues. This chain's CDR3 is CASSFAGDTQYF. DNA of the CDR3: TGCGCCAGCAGCTTTGCAGGGGATACGCAGTATTTT.

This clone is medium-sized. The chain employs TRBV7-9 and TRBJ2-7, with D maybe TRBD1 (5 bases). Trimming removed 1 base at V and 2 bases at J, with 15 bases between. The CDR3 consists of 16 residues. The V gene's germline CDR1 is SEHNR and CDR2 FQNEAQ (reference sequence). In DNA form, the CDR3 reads TGTGCCAGCAGCTTAGTCGACAGACCTCCCGCCTACGAGCAGTACTTC. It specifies CASSLVDRPPAYEQYF. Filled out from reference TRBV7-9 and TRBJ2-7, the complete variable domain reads DTGVSQNPRHKITKRGQNVTFRCDPISEHNRLYWYRQTLGQGPEFLTYFQNEAQLEKSRLLSDRFSAERPKGSFSTLEIQRTEQGDSAMYLCASSLVDRPPAYEQYFGPGTRLTVT.